One and the same sample provided the 9 T cell receptor beta chains below, sequenced in a study of shared clonotypes between healthy human individuals. Clones were sequenced by immunoSEQ multiplex PCR, and TCRdb holds only the in-frame ones, with some missing. The table shows 550,000 to 800,000 clones, with about nine tenths occurring only once. The sample consisted of memory CD8+ T cells from PBMCs. Subset: CD45RO+ cells pooled with CCR7-negative TemRA cells. Every receptor here comes from a young man in good health. Some clones in this sample may be carry-over from other donors' samples.

V usage is TRBV11-2 and J usage is TRBJ2-1, with D perhaps matching TRBD1 (5 bases). The CDR3 runs 18 residues. Trimming removed 2 bases from V and 1 base from J, with 18 bases in between. Germline-derived CDR1 and CDR2 are SGHAT and FQNNGV. The CDR3 DNA reads as TGTGCCAGCAGCTTATTTCGCGTTCTTGGGGCTTCCTACAATGAGCAGTTCTTC. Translating gives CASSLFRVLGASYNEQFF.

V gene TRBV29-1 combines with J gene TRBJ1-1, with D possibly matching TRBD1 (6 bases). Trimming took 2 bases from V and 5 from J, leaving 12 bases between them. This CDR3 comprises 13 residues. Germline V gene lookup returns CDR1 SQVTM and CDR2 ANQGSEA. CDR3 nucleotides: TGCAGCGTTGAAAGGGGAAGGGGGACTGAAGCTTTCTTT. Amino acids: CSVERGRGTEAFF.

This chain joins TRBV28 and TRBJ2-7; TRBD2 aligns across 13 bases. Trimming removed 6 bases from V and 4 bases from J; junction bases left unmatched: 6. The CDR3 contains 15 residues. Germline values: CDR1 MDHEN, CDR2 SYDVKM. CDR3 coding DNA: TGTGCCAGCAGGGGACTAGCGGGACAGGGTTACGAGCAGTACTTC. It translates to CASRGLAGQGYEQYF.

The chain couples TRBV6-6 to TRBJ2-5; D remains unclear. The CDR3 sequence is 15 residues long. Trimming shortened V by 0 bases and J by 5 bases, and 13 bases separated the two germline ends. Germline V gives CDR1 MNHNY, CDR2 SVGAGI (reference sequence). The CDR3 nucleotides read TGTGCCAGCAGTTACTCGACGACGGTAGGGGAGACCCAGTACTTC. Its translation is CASSYSTTVGETQYF.

The chain joins TRBV7-9 to TRBJ2-1; D unclear. Trimming took off 7 bases at V and 9 bases at J, with 13 bases between the two ends. CDR1 is SEHNR, CDR2 FQNEAQ, per germline (reference sequence). The CDR3 is 12 amino acids. The DNA for the CDR3 is TGTGCCAGCACCCAAACCCAGAGTGAGCAGTTCTTC. Translating gives CASTQTQSEQFF.

The chain uses TRBV4-2 and TRBJ2-5; 9 bases fit TRBD1. In germline, CDR1 is LGHNA, CDR2 YNFKEQ. J was trimmed by 2 bases and V by 5 bases; bases with no gene match: 6. The CDR3 loop spans 15 amino acids. The CDR3 is CASSYRTGAQETQYF. In nucleotides, the CDR3 is TGTGCCAGCAGCTACAGGACAGGGGCTCAAGAGACCCAGTACTTC.

The J gene is TRBJ2-7, the V gene TRBV6-1; D gene unclear. This CDR3 is 14 amino acids long. Germline V lookup: CDR1 MNHNS, CDR2 SASEGT. Between the trimmed V and J ends, which lost 6 bases and 3 bases, there was a span of 15 bases. CDR3 in DNA: TGTGCCAGCAGCCCCCCCGGTTGGGACTACGAGCAGTACTTC. Translation: CASSPPGWDYEQYF.

CDR3 amino acids: CASSSSSGLQETQYF. CDR3 coding DNA: TGTGCCAGCAGTTCGTCTAGCGGGCTCCAAGAGACCCAGTACTTC. V and J are TRBV6-6 and TRBJ2-5; 8 bases match TRBD2. V gave up 4 bases and J gave up 1 base; unmatched junction bases: 5. The CDR3 consists of 15 residues. Germline V gene sequence: CDR1 MNHNY, CDR2 SVGAGI (reference sequence).

The CDR3 spells CASSKLAGLSPNNEQFF. DNA of the CDR3: TGTGCCAGCAGCAAACTAGCGGGGTTATCACCAAACAATGAGCAGTTCTTC. The chain links TRBV9 to TRBJ2-1; 10 bases agree with TRBD2. The V gene end was trimmed by 4 bases and the J gene end by 5 bases; junction bases not matched to a gene: 12. The CDR3 loop spans 17 amino acids. CDR1 and CDR2 from the germline V gene are SGDLS and YYNGEE.